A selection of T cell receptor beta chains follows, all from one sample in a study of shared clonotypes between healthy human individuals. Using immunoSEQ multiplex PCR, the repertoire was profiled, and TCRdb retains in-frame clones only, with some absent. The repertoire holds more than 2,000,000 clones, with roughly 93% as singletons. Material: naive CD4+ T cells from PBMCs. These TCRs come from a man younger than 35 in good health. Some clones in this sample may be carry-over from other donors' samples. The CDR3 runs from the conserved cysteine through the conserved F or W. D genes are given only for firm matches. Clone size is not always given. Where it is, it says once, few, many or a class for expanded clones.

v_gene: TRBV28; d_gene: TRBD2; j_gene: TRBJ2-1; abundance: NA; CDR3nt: TGTGCCAGCAGTTTTCGCCGGGGGGGTGAGCAGTTCTTC; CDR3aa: CASSFRRGGEQFF
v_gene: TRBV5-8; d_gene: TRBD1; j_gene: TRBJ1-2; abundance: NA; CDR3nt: TGTGCCAGCAGCTTCAGGACAGGAGCTAACTATGGCTACACCTTC; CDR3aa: CASSFRTGANYGYTF
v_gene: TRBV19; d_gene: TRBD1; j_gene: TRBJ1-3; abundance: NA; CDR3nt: TGTGCCAGCGTGGACAGGCCCTACTCTGGAAACACCATATATTTT; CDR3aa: CASVDRPYSGNTIYF
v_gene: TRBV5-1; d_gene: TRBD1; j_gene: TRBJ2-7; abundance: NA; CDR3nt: TGCGCCAGCAGCCGGGACAGGGGATATGAGCTCTACGAGCAGTACTTC; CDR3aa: CASSRDRGYELYEQYF
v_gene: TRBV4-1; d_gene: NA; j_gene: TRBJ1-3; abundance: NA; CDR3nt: TGCGCCAGCAGCCAAGAGCGGGGCGTGTGGGGAAACACCATATATTTT; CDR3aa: CASSQERGVWGNTIYF
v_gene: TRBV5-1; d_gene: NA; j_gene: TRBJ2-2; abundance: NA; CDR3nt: TGCGCCAGCAGCTTGGCGGGACGGAGCACCGGGGAGCTGTTTTTT; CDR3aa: CASSLAGRSTGELFF
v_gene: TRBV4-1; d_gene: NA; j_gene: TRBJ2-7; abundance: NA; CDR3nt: TGCGCCAGCAGCCAAGTAGGGCAGGGACTTTTGTACGAGCAGTACTTC; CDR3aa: CASSQVGQGLLYEQYF
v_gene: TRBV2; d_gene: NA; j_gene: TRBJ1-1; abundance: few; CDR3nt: TGTGCCAGCAGTGAGAGGGTCTCGACCACTGAAGCTTTCTTT; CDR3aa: CASSERVSTTEAFF
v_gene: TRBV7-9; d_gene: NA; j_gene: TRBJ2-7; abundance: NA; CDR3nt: TGTGCCAGCAGCCCTACTTCAATCTACTACGAGCAGTACTTC; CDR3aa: CASSPTSIYYEQYF
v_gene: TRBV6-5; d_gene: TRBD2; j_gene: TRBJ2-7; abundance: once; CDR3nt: TGTGCCAGCAGTCCTAGCGGGAGTAGGTACGAGCAGTACTTC; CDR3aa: CASSPSGSRYEQYF
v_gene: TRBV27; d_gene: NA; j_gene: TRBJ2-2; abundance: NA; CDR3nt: TGTGCCAGCAGTTTCTCCGGGATGAACACCGGGGAGCTGTTTTTT; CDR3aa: CASSFSGMNTGELFF
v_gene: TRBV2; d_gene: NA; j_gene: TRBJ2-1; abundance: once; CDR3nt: TGTGCCAGCAGTGAAGCCATACGGGACAATGAGCAGTTCTTC; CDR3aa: CASSEAIRDNEQFF
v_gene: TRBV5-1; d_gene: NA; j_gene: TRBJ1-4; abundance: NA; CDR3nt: TGCGCCAGCAGCTCCCCGAGGGCAAATGAAAAACTGTTTTTT; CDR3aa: CASSSPRANEKLFF
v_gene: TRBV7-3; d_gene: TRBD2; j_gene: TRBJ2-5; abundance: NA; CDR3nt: TGTGCCAGCAGCCAGAGGGCGGGAGGGTACCAAGAGACCCAGTACTTC; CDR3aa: CASSQRAGGYQETQYF
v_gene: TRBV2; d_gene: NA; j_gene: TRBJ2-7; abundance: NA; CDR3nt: TGTGCCAGCATTCCCACGGTCGGCTCCTACGAGCAGTACTTC; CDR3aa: CASIPTVGSYEQYF
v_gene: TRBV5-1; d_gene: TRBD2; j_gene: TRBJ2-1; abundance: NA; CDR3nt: TGCGCCAGCAGCTCCCGGGTAGCGGGAGTATTAGAGCAGTTCTTC; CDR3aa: CASSSRVAGVLEQFF
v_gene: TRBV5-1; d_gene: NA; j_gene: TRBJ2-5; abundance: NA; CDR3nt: TGCGCCAGCAGCGACGGAGCTCAGTGGGAGACCCAGTACTTC; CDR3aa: CASSDGAQWETQYF
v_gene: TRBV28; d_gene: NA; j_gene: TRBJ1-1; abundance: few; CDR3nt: TGTGCCAGCAGTTTATATGGCTTCGAAGCTTTCTTT; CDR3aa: CASSLYGFEAFF
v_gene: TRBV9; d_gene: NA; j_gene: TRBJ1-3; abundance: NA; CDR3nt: TGTGCCAGCAGCGTAGGGGGTCCAACTCCCTCTGGAAACACCATATATTTT; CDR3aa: CASSVGGPTPSGNTIYF
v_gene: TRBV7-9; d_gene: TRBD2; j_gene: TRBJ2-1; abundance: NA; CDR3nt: TGTGCCAGCAGCTTAACTCTGCGGACTAGCGGCTTGAATGAGCAGTTCTTC; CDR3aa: CASSLTLRTSGLNEQFF
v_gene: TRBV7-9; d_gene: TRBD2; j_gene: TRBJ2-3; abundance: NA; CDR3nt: TGTGCCAGCAGCTTAGTGCGGGGGACTAGCGGGATGGGCTCGGATACGCAGTATTTT; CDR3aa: CASSLVRGTSGMGSDTQYF
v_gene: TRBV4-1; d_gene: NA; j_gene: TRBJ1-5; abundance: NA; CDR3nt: TGCGCCAGCAGCCAAGATACTTTCAGGGGCCATCAGCCCCAGCATTTT; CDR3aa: CASSQDTFRGHQPQHF
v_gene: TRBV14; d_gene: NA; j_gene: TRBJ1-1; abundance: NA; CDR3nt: TGTGCCAGCAGCCAGCAGTACACTGAAGCTTTCTTT; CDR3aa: CASSQQYTEAFF
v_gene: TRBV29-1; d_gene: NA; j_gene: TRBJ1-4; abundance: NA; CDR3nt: TGCAGCGTTGGAAGGGAGGGTGAAAAACTGTTTTTT; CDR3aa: CSVGREGEKLFF
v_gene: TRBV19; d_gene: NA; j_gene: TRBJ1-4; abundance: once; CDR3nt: TGTGCCAGTCTCCGATCGGATACCCCCAATGAAAAACTGTTTTTT; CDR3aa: CASLRSDTPNEKLFF